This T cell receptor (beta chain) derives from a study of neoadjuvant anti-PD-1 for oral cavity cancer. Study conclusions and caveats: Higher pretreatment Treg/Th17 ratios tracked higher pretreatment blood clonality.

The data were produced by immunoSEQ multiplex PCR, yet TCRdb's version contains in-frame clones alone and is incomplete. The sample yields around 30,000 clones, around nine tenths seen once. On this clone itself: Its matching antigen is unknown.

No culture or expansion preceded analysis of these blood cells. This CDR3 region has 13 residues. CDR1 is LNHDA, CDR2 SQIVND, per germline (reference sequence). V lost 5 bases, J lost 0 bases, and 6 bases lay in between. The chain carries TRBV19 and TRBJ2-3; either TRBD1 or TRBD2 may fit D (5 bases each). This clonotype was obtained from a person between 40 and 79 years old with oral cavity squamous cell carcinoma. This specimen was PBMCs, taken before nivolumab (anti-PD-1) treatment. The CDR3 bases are TGTGCCAGTAGTTGGGGGAGCACAGATACGCAGTATTTT. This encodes CASSWGSTDTQYF.